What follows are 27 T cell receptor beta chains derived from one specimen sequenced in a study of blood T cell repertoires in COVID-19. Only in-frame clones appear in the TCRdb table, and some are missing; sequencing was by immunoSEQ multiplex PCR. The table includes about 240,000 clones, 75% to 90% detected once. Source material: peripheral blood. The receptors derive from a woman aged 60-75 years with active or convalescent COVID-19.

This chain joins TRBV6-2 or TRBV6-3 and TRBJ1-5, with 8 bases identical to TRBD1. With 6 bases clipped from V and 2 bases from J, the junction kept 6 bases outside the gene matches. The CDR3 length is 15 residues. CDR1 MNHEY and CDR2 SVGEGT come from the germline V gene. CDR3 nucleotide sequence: TGTGCCAGCAGCTTCGGACAGGGAGGCAATCAGCCCCAGCATTTT. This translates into CASSFGQGGNQPQHF.

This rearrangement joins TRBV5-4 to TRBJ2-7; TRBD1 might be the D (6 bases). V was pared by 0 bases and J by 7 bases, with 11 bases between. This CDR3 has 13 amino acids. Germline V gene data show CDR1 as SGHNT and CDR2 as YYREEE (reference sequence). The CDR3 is CASSLDRVGEQYF. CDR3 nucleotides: TGTGCCAGCAGCTTGGACAGGGTAGGGGAGCAGTACTTC.

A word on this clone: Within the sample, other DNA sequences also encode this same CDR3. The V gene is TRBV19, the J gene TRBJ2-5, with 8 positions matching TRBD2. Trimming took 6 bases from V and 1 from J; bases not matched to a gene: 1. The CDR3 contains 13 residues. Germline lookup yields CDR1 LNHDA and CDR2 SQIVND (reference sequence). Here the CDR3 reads CASSGGAQETQYF. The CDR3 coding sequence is TGTGCCAGTAGCGGGGGGGCCCAAGAGACCCAGTACTTC.

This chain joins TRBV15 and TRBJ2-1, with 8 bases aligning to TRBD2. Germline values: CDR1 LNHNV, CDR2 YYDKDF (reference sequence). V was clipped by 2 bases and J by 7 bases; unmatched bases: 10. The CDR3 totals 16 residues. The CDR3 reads CATSRPSAGAGNEQFF. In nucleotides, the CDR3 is TGTGCCACCAGCAGACCCTCAGCGGGGGCGGGAAATGAGCAGTTCTTC.

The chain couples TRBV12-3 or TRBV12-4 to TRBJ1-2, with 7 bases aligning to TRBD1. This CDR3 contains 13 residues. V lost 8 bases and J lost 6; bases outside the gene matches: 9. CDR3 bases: TGTGCCAGCGGAACTACAGGGGTGGATGGCTACACCTTC. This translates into CASGTTGVDGYTF.

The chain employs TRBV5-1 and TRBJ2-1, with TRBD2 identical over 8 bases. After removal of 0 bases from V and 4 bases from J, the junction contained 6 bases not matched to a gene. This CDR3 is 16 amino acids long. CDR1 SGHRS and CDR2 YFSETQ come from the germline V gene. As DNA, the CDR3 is TGCGCCAGCAGCTTGGCCGGGGGGGCGGAGTACAATGAGCAGTTCTTC. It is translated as CASSLAGGAEYNEQFF.

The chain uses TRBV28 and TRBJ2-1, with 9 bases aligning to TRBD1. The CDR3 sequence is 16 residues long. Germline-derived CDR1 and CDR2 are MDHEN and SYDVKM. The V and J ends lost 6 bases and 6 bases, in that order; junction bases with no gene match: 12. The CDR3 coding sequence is TGTGCCAGCAGCCGGCCGACAGGGGGGATGGTCAATGAGCAGTTCTTC. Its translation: CASSRPTGGMVNEQFF.

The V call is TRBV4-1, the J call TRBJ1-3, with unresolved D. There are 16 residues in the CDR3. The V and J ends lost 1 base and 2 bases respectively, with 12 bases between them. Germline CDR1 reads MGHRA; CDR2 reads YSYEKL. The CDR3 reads CASSQVEGSTGNTIYF. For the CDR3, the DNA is TGCGCCAGCAGCCAAGTTGAGGGATCCACTGGAAACACCATATATTTT.

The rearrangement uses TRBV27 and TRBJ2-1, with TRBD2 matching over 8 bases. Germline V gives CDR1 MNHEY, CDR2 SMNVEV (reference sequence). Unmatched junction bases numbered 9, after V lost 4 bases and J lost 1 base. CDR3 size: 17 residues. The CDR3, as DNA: TGTGCCAGCAGTTCCGCTCGAGCGGGGGCGTCCTACAATGAGCAGTTCTTC. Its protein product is CASSSARAGASYNEQFF.

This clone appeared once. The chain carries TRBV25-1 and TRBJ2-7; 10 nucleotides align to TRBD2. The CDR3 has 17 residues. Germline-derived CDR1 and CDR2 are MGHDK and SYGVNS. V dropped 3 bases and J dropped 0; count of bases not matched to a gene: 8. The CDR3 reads CASSDSGGTPRSYEQYF. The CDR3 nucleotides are TGTGCCAGCAGTGATAGCGGGGGGACCCCCCGCTCCTACGAGCAGTACTTC.

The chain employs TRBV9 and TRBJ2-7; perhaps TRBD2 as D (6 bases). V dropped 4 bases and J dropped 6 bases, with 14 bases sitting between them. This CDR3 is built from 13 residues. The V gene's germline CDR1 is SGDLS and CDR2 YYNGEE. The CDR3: CASSLHVGGEQYF. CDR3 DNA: TGTGCCAGCAGCCTACATGTGGGGGGCGAGCAGTACTTC.

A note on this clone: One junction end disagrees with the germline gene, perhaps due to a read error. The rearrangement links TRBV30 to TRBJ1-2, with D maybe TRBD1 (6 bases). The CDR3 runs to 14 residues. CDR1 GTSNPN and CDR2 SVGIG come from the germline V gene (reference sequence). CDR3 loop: CVWSGQLANYGYTF. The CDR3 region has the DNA TGTGTCTGGAGTGGACAGTTAGCTAACTATGGCTACACCTTC.

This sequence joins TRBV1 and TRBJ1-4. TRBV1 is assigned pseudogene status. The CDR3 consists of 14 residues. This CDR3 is CTPLGGKTNEKLFF. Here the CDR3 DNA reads TGCACCCCCTTGGGGGGGAAGACTAATGAAAAACTGTTTTTT.

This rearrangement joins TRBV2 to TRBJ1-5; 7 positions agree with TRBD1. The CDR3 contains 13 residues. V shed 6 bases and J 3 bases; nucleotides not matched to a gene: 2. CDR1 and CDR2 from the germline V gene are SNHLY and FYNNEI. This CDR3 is CASRGQFNQPQHF. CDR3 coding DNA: TGTGCCAGCAGGGGACAGTTCAATCAGCCCCAGCATTTT.

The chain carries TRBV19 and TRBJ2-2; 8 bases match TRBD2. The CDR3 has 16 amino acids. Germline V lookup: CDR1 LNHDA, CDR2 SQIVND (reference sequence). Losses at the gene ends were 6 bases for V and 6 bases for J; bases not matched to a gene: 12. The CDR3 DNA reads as TGTGCCAGTAGGAAGGGAGTTAGCGGGGTCGCCGGGGAGCTGTTTTTT. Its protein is CASRKGVSGVAGELFF.

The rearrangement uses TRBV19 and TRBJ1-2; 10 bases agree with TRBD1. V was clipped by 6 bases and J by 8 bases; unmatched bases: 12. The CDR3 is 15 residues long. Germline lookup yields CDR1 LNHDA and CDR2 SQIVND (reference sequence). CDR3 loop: CASSPDRGPNYGYTF. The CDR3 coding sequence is TGTGCCAGTAGCCCAGACAGGGGGCCTAATTACGGCTACACCTTC.

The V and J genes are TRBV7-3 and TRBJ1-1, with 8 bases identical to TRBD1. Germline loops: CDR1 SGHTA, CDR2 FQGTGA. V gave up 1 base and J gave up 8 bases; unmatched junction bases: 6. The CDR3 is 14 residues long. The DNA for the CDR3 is TGTGCCAGCAGCTTAAGAGGGACAGGAGACGAAGCTTTCTTT. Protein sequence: CASSLRGTGDEAFF.

The CDR3 DNA reads as TGTGCCAGCAGCTTAGGGGGACAGGGGGCTAACGGGGAGCTGTTTTTT. It yields the protein CASSLGGQGANGELFF. The chain carries TRBV7-2 and TRBJ2-2; the match to TRBD1 covers 12 bases. Trimming at V came to 1 base and at J to 7 bases, leaving 4 bases not matched to a gene. In germline, CDR1 is SGHTA, CDR2 FQGNSA. CDR3 length equals 16 residues.

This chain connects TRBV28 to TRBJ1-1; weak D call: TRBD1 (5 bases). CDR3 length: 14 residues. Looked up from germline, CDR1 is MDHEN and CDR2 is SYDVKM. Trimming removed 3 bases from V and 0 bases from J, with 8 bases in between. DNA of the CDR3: TGTGCCAGCAGTTTTCGACAGTTGAACACTGAAGCTTTCTTT. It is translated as CASSFRQLNTEAFF.

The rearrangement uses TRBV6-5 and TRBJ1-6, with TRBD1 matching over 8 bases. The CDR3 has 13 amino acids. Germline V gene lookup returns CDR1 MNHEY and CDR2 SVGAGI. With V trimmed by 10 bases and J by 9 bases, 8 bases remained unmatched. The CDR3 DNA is TGTGCCATCAGCAGGGGGCTGAGTTCACCCCTCCACTTT. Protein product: CAISRGLSSPLHF.

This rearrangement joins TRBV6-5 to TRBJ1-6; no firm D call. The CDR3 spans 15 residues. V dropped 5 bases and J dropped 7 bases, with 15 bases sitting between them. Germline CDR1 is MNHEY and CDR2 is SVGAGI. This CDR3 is CASSPRAVGNSPLHF. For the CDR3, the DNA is TGTGCCAGCAGTCCGCGGGCAGTCGGAAATTCACCCCTCCACTTT.

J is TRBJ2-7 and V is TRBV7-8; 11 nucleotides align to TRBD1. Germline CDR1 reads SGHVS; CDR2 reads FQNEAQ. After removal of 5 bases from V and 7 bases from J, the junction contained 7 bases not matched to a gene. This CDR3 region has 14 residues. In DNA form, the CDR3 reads TGTGCCAGCAGCCCCCGGGACAGGGGGTTTGAGCAGTACTTC. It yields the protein CASSPRDRGFEQYF.

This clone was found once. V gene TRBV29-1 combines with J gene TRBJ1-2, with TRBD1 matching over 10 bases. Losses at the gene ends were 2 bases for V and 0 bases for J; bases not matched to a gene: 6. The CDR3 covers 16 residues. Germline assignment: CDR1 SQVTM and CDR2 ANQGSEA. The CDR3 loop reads CSVERQGARSNYGYTF. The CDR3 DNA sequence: TGCAGCGTTGAACGACAGGGGGCACGCTCTAACTATGGCTACACCTTC.

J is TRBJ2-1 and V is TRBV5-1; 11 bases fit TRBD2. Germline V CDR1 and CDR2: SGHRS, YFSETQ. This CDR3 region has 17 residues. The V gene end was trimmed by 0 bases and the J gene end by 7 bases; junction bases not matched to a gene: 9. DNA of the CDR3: TGCGCCAGCAGCTTGGGTGGGCTAGCGGGGGGAAGGAATGAGCAGTTCTTC. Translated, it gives CASSLGGLAGGRNEQFF.

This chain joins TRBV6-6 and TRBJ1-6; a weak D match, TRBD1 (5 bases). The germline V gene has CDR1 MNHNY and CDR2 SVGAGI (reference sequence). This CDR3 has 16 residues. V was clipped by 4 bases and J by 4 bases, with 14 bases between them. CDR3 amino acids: CASSSSTGGYNSPLHF. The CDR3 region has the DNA TGTGCCAGCAGTTCCTCCACGGGGGGGTATAATTCACCCCTCCACTTT.

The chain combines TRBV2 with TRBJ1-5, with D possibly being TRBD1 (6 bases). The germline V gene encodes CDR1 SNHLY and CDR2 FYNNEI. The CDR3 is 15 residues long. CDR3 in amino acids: CATAARDISNQPQHF. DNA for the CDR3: TGTGCAACAGCCGCCCGGGACATTAGCAATCAGCCCCAGCATTTT.

CDR3 sequence: CASSEAGTGGARTEAFF. CDR3 sequence (DNA): TGCGCCAGCAGTGAAGCCGGGACAGGGGGCGCGAGGACTGAAGCTTTCTTT. This chain links TRBV5-1 with TRBJ1-1, with 12 positions matching TRBD1. Germline values: CDR1 SGHRS, CDR2 YFSETQ. Germline trimming cut 5 bases from V and 5 bases from J; bases unmatched to any gene: 13. The CDR3 is 17 residues long. The whole variable domain, filled in from reference TRBV5-1 and TRBJ1-1, reads KAGVTQTPRYLIKTRGQQVTLSCSPISGHRSVSWYQQTPGQGLQFLFEYFSETQRNKGNFPGRFSGRQFSNSRSEMNVSTLELGDSALYLCASSEAGTGGARTEAFFGQGTRLTVV.